Below, 13 T cell receptor beta chains from the same sample are listed, as sequenced in a study of response to subunit inactivated influenza vaccine. MiXCR, applied by TCRdb to the RT-PCR reads, yields one record per CDR3 protein. The sample lists 630,000 or so distinct CDR3 sequences; around 16% were seen once. Sequenced material: PBMCs from blood, taken 11 to 12 days after vaccination. Every receptor here comes from a man aged 50 to 60 who received an inactivated influenza vaccine.

This rearrangement joins TRBV28 to TRBJ1-4; TRBD1 is a possible D gene (5 bases). Germline CDR1 is MDHEN and CDR2 is SYDVKM. The germline V and J ends were trimmed by 6 bases and 5 bases, with 10 bases remaining between them. The CDR3 is 13 amino acids. CDR3 coding DNA: TGTGCCAGCAGAGACAGAGGAAATGAAAAACTGTTTTTT. It codes for CASRDRGNEKLFF.

This clonotype was detected only a few times. The chain carries TRBV20-1 and TRBJ1-2; D uncertain. Trimming shortened V by 3 bases and J by 5 bases, and 10 bases separated the two germline ends. CDR1 is DFQATT, CDR2 SNEGSKA, per germline (reference sequence). CDR3 length equals 12 residues. The CDR3 region has the DNA TGCAGTGCTAGCCCGATGGGATATGGCTACACCTTC. This encodes CSASPMGYGYTF.

There are a few counts of this clonotype. The chain carries TRBV7-3 and TRBJ2-3; no definite D call. Between the trimmed V and J ends, which lost 4 bases and 6 bases, there was a span of 8 bases. Germline CDR1 is SGHTA and CDR2 is FQGTGA. The CDR3 has 12 amino acids. The CDR3 region has the DNA TGTGCCAGCAGCTCAGAGGCCGATACGCAGTATTTT. This sequence encodes CASSSEADTQYF.

This clonotype was found many times. V usage is TRBV7-9 and J usage is TRBJ2-3; 7 nucleotides line up with TRBD1. This CDR3 region has 16 residues. The V segment lost 5 bases and the J segment 4 bases; nucleotides outside the gene matches: 12. In germline, CDR1 is SEHNR, CDR2 FQNEAQ (reference sequence). The chain's CDR3 is CASSRRSQGVADTQYF. The CDR3, as DNA: TGTGCCAGCAGCCGTCGTAGCCAGGGGGTCGCAGATACGCAGTATTTT.

The chain carries TRBV5-1 and TRBJ2-3; 10 nucleotides align to TRBD2. This CDR3 is 14 amino acids long. V trimming: 4 bases; J trimming: 5 bases; junction bases outside the gene matches: 4. Germline lookup yields CDR1 SGHRS and CDR2 YFSETQ. CDR3 nucleotides: TGCGCCAGCAGCAGCGGGGGGGCTGTAGATACGCAGTATTTT. This gives the protein CASSSGGAVDTQYF.

This clonotype has a handful of counts. The chain combines TRBV5-1 with TRBJ2-2; no definite D call. The CDR3 spans 14 residues. The V gene's germline CDR1 is SGHRS and CDR2 YFSETQ. Trimming pared 5 bases from V and 6 bases from J, leaving 14 bases between. The CDR3 protein is CASRALELSGELFF. The DNA for the CDR3 is TGCGCCAGCAGAGCTCTGGAGCTGTCCGGGGAGCTGTTTTTT.

This chain connects TRBV10-3 to TRBJ2-7; TRBD1 matches 8 bases. The J segment lost 2 bases and the V segment lost 3 bases, leaving 3 bases of the junction unmatched. The CDR3 totals 14 residues. Per germline, CDR1 ENHRY and CDR2 SYGVKD. The CDR3 is CAISDPGQAYEQYF. DNA of the CDR3: TGTGCCATCAGTGATCCGGGACAGGCCTACGAGCAGTACTTC.

The V and J genes are TRBV20-1 and TRBJ2-7; tentatively, D is TRBD1 or TRBD2 (5 bases each). Germline values: CDR1 DFQATT, CDR2 SNEGSKA (reference sequence). CDR3 length equals 13 residues. The V gene lost 5 bases and the J gene lost 2 bases, with 13 bases spanning the gap. Here the CDR3 reads CSAGDRLAYEQYF. The CDR3, as DNA: TGCAGTGCTGGGGACCGACTGGCCTACGAGCAGTACTTC.

V and J are TRBV30 and TRBJ2-3; no firm D call. The V gene lost 0 bases and the J gene lost 3 bases, with 13 bases spanning the gap. This CDR3 has 15 amino acids. The V gene's germline CDR1 is GTSNPN and CDR2 SVGIG (reference sequence). The CDR3 loop is CAWSVPPLLTDTQYF. In DNA form, the CDR3 reads TGTGCCTGGAGTGTACCCCCCTTGTTAACAGATACGCAGTATTTT.

This clonotype was seen a handful of times. The chain links TRBV6-1 to TRBJ1-5; 8 bases line up with TRBD1. V dropped 7 bases and J dropped 1; count of bases not matched to a gene: 3. The CDR3 sequence is 14 residues long. The germline gives CDR1 MNHNS, CDR2 SASEGT. In DNA, the CDR3 is TGTGCCAGCACTCACAGGGGGAGCAATCAGCCCCAGCATTTT. Residues: CASTHRGSNQPQHF.

As DNA, the CDR3 is TGTGCCAGCAGTTTAGTGGCCCTCTATGGCTACACCTTC. It codes for CASSLVALYGYTF. V usage is TRBV12-3 or TRBV12-4 and J usage is TRBJ1-2; no clear D gene. This CDR3 comprises 13 residues. The V end lost 1 base, the J end lost 4 bases, and 7 bases lay between the germline ends.

V gene TRBV28 combines with J gene TRBJ2-3; 8 nucleotides line up with TRBD2. V lost 7 bases, J lost 5 bases, and 14 bases stayed unmatched. CDR1 is MDHEN, CDR2 SYDVKM, per germline. CDR3 size: 16 residues. The DNA for the CDR3 is TGTGCCAGCACCTCCGCACCCGGGGGGGGCGTAGATACGCAGTATTTT. Translated: CASTSAPGGGVDTQYF.

This clonotype was detected many times. The rearrangement joins TRBV12-3 or TRBV12-4 to TRBJ1-4; D ambiguous. The CDR3 has 13 residues. Trimming removed 5 bases at V and 7 bases at J, with 11 bases between. The CDR3: CASSLGVGEKLFF. DNA of the CDR3: TGTGCCAGCAGTCTCGGGGTGGGTGAAAAACTGTTTTTT.